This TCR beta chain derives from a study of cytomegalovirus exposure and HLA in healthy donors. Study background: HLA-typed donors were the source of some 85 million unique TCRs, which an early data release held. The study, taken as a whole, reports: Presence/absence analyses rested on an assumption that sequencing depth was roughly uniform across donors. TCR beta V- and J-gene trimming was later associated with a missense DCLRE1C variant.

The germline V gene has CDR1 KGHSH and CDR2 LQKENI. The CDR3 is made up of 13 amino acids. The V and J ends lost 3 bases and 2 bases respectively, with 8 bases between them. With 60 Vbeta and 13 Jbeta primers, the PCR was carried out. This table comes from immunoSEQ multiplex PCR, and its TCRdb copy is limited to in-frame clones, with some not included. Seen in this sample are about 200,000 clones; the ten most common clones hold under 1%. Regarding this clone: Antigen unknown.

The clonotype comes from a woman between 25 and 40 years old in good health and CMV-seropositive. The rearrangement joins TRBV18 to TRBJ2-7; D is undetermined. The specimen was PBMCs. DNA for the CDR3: TGTGCCAGCTCACCCTACTCTCCCTACGAGCAGTACTTC. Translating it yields CASSPYSPYEQYF. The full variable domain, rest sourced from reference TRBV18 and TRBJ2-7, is NAGVMQNPRHLVRRRGQEARLRCSPMKGHSHVYWYRQLPEEGLKFMVYLQKENIIDESGMPKERFSAEFPKEGPSILRIQQVVRGDSAAYFCASSPYSPYEQYFGPGTRLTVT.